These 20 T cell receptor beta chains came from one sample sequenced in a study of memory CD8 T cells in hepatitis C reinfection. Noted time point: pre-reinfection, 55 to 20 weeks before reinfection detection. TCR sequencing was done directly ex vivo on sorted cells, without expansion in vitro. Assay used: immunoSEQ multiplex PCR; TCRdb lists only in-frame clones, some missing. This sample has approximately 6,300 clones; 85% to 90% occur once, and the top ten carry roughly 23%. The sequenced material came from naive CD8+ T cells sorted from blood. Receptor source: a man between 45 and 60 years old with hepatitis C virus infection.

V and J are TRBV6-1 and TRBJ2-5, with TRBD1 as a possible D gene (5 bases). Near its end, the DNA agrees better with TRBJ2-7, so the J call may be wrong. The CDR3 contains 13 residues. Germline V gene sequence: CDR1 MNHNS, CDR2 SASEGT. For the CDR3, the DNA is TGTGCCAGCAGTGTCGGACAACCCTACGAGCAGTACTTC. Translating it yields CASSVGQPYEQYF.

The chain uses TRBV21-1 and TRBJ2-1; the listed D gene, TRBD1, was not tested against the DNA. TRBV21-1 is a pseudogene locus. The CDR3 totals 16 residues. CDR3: CASSKGTRQGYNEQFF. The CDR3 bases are TGTGCCAGCAGCAAAGGTACGAGACAGGGGTACAATGAGCAGTTCTTC.

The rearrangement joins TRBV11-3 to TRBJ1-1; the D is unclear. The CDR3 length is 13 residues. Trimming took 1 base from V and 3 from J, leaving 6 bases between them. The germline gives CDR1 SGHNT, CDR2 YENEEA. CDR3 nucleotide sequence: TGTGCCAGCAGCTTAGGCCCAGACACTGAAGCTTTCTTT. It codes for CASSLGPDTEAFF.

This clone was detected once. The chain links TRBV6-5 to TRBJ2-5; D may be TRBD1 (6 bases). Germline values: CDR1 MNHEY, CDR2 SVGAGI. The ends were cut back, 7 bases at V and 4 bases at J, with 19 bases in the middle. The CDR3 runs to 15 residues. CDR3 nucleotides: TGTGCCAGCACCCTACAGGGAGACCCCGCAGAGACCCAGTACTTC. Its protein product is CASTLQGDPAETQYF.

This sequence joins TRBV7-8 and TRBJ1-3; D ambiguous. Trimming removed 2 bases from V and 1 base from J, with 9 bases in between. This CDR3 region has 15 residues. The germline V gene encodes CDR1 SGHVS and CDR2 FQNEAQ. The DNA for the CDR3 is TGTGCCAGCAGCTTACTAGATCCGTCTGGAAACACCATATATTTT. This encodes CASSLLDPSGNTIYF.

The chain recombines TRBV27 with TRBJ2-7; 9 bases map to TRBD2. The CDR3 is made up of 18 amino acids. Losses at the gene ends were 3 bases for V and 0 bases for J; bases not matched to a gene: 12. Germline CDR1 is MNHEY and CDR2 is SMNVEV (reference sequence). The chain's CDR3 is CASSFGLAGRKDSYEQYF. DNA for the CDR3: TGTGCCAGCAGTTTCGGGCTAGCGGGGCGAAAAGACTCCTACGAGCAGTACTTC.

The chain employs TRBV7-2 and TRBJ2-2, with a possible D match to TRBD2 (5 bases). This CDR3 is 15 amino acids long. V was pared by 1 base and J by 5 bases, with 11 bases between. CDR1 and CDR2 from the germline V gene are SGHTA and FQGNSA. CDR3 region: CASSLEWTRTGELFF. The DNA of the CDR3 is TGTGCCAGCAGCTTAGAGTGGACTCGGACCGGGGAGCTGTTTTTT.

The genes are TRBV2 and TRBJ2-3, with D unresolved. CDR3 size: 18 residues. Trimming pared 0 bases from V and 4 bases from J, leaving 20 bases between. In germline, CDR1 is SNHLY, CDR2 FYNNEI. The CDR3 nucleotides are TGTGCCAGCAGTGAAGCGCAATGGGCGAGTACTTCCCCAGATACGCAGTATTTT. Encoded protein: CASSEAQWASTSPDTQYF.

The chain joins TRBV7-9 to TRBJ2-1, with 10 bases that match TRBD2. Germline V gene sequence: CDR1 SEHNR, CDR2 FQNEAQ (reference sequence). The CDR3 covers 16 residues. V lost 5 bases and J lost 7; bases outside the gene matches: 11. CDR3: CASSDRGAGGVNEQFF. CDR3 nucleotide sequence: TGTGCCAGCAGCGACAGGGGAGCGGGAGGGGTGAATGAGCAGTTCTTC.

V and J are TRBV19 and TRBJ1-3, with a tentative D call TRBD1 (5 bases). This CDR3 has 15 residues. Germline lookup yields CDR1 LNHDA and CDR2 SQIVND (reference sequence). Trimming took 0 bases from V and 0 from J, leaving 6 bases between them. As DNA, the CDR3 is TGTGCCAGTAGTATAGACCAGGGCTCTGGAAACACCATATATTTT. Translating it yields CASSIDQGSGNTIYF.

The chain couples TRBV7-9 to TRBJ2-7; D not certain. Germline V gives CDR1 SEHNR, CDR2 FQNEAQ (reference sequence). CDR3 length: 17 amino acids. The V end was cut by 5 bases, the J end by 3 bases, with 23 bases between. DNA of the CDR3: TGTGCCAGCAGCCCCGATCTGTTGGGCGCACCTAACTACGAGCAGTACTTC. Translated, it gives CASSPDLLGAPNYEQYF.

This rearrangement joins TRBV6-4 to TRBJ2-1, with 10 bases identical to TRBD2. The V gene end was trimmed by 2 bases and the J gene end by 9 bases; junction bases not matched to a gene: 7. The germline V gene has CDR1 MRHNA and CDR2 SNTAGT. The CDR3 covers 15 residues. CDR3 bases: TGTGCCAGCAGTGACCGGGGGAGCGGGAGGGGTGAGCAGTTCTTC. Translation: CASSDRGSGRGEQFF.

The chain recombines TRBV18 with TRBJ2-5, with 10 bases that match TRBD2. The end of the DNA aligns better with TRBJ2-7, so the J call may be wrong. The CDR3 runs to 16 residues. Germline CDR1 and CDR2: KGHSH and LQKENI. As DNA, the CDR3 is TGTGCCAGCTCACCTTTCGAGCTAGCGGGAGTCTACGAGCAGTACTTC. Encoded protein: CASSPFELAGVYEQYF.

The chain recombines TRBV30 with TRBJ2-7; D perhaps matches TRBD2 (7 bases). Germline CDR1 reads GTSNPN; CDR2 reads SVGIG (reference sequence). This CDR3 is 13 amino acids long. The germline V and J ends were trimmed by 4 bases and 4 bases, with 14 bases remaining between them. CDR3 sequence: CAWTGGLRYEQYF. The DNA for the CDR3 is TGTGCCTGGACGGGGGGCCTCCGGTACGAGCAGTACTTC.

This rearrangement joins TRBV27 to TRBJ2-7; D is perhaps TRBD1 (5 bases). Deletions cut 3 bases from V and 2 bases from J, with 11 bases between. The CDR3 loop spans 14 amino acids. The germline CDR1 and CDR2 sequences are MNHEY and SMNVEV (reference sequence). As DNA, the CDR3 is TGTGCCAGCAGTTTTGGGCAGGACACCTACGAGCAGTACTTC. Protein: CASSFGQDTYEQYF.

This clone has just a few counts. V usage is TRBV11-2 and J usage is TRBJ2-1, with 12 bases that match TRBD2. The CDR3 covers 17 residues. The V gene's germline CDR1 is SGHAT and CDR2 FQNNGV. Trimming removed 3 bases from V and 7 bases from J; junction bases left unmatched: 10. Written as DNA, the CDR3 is TGTGCCAGCAGCTTTCTCCTAGCGGGAGGGGTCGAGAATGAGCAGTTCTTC. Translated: CASSFLLAGGVENEQFF.

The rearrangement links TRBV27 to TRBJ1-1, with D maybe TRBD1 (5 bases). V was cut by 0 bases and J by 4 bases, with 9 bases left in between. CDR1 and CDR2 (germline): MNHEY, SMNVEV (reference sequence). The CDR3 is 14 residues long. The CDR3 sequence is CASSLSIGATEAFF. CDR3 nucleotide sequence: TGTGCCAGCAGTTTATCGATTGGGGCCACTGAAGCTTTCTTT.

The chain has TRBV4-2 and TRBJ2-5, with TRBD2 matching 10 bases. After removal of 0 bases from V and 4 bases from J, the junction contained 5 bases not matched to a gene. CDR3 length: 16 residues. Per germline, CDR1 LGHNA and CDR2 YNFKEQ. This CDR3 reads CASSQDRAGGSETQYF. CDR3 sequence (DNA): TGTGCCAGCAGCCAAGATCGAGCGGGAGGGTCAGAGACCCAGTACTTC.

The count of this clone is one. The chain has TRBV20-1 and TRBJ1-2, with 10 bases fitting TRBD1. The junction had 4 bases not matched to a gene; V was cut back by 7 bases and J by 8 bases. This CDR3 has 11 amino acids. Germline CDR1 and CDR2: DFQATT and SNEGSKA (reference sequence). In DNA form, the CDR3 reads TGCAGTGGACAGGGGGCTTGGGGCTACACCTTC. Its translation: CSGQGAWGYTF.

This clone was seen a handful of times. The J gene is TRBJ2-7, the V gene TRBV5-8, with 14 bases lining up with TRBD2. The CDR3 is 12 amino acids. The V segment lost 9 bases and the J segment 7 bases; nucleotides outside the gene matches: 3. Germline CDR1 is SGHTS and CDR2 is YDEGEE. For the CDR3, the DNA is TGTGCCATCGGACTAGCGGGAGGTGAGCAGTACTTC. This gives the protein CAIGLAGGEQYF.